Listed below are T cell receptor beta chains from one sample, sequenced in a study of shared clonotypes between healthy human individuals. Profiling relied on immunoSEQ multiplex PCR, and the TCRdb table lists in-frame clones only, not all of them. The table has a few million clones, under 97% seen once. The sequenced sample consisted of naive CD4+ T cells sorted from blood. Every receptor here comes from a young man in good health. The CDR3 runs from the conserved cysteine through the conserved F or W. The D gene is left open where the match is weak. For some rows the clone size is stated as once, few or many, or as a class when expanded; others skip it.

CDR3 protein	CDR3 DNA	D gene	J gene	V gene	clone size
CASSLGLADQETQYF	TGTGCCAGCAGCTTGGGACTAGCAGACCAAGAGACCCAGTACTTC	TRBD2	TRBJ2-5	TRBV5-4	NA
CASSVSLRGDNEQFF	TGTGCCAGCAGTGTCAGCCTGCGGGGAGACAATGAGCAGTTCTTC	NA	TRBJ2-1	TRBV7-9	NA
CASSGTAGKAFF	TGTGCCAGCAGTGGGACAGCGGGCAAAGCTTTCTTT	NA	TRBJ1-1	TRBV2	NA
CASSLVWLADEETQYF	TGTGCCAGCAGCCTGGTCTGGCTAGCGGACGAAGAGACCCAGTACTTC	TRBD2	TRBJ2-5	TRBV7-9	NA
CASSQRGPPINEQFF	TGTGCCAGCAGCCAAAGGGGCCCACCCATCAATGAGCAGTTCTTC	NA	TRBJ2-1	TRBV4-2	NA
CSVSLLDYGYTF	TGCAGCGTCAGTCTGTTGGACTATGGCTACACCTTC	NA	TRBJ1-2	TRBV29-1	NA
CASSRPLGASNQPQHF	TGTGCCAGCAGTCGACCCCTAGGGGCCAGCAATCAGCCCCAGCATTTT	NA	TRBJ1-5	TRBV28	NA
CASRQGLTNEKLFF	TGTGCCAGCCGACAGGGTTTAACTAATGAAAAACTGTTTTTT	TRBD1	TRBJ1-4	TRBV19	NA
CASSLRTGNNQPQHF	TGTGCCAGCAGTCTCCGGACAGGGAACAATCAGCCCCAGCATTTT	TRBD1	TRBJ1-5	TRBV28	NA
CASSLRGGQIMNTEAFF	TGTGCCAGCAGCTTAAGAGGGGGCCAAATTATGAACACTGAAGCTTTCTTT	TRBD1	TRBJ1-1	TRBV7-3	NA
CASHPAGDYEQYF	TGTGCCAGCCACCCAGCGGGTGACTACGAGCAGTACTTC	NA	TRBJ2-7	TRBV2	once
CASSRDRNTEAFF	TGTGCCAGCTCCCGGGACAGGAACACTGAAGCTTTCTTT	TRBD1	TRBJ1-1	TRBV2	NA
CASSDMTGLNYEQYF	TGTGCCAGCAGTGATATGACAGGGCTAAACTACGAGCAGTACTTC	TRBD1	TRBJ2-7	TRBV25-1	NA
CASRLWGAPQHF	TGTGCCAGCAGACTATGGGGGGCGCCCCAGCATTTT	NA	TRBJ1-5	TRBV28	NA
CASSLRTGTPGELFF	TGCGCCAGCAGCCTACGGACAGGGACCCCCGGGGAGCTGTTTTTT	TRBD1	TRBJ2-2	TRBV5-1	once
CASSEMGTDQETQYF	TGTGCCAGCAGTGAAATGGGTACAGACCAAGAGACCCAGTACTTC	NA	TRBJ2-5	TRBV25-1	NA
CASSEVGHRTDTQYF	TGTGCCAGCAGTGAAGTCGGACATCGCACAGATACGCAGTATTTT	NA	TRBJ2-3	TRBV2	NA
CASSPWVSGANVLTF	TGTGCCAGCAGCCCCTGGGTATCTGGGGCCAACGTCCTGACTTTC	NA	TRBJ2-6	TRBV6-1	NA
CASSFGTGGYSNQPQHF	TGTGCCAGCAGCTTCGGGACAGGGGGGTATAGCAATCAGCCCCAGCATTTT	TRBD1	TRBJ1-5	TRBV7-2	once
CASSRMDIGVEQYF	TGTGCCAGCTCACGAATGGATATCGGGGTAGAGCAGTACTTC	NA	TRBJ2-7	TRBV18	NA
CASSLPGLAGHNEQFF	TGTGCCAGCAGCTTGCCAGGACTAGCGGGTCACAATGAGCAGTTCTTC	TRBD2	TRBJ2-1	TRBV5-4	NA
CASSPPGTDTQYF	TGTGCCAGCAGTCCGCCGGGGACAGATACGCAGTATTTT	NA	TRBJ2-3	TRBV28	NA
CASSGYTDTQYF	TGCGCCAGCAGTGGGTACACAGATACGCAGTATTTT	NA	TRBJ2-3	TRBV5-1	NA
CASSWDRGNSPLHF	TGTGCCAGCAGTTGGGACAGGGGCAATTCACCCCTCCACTTT	TRBD1	TRBJ1-6	TRBV2	NA
CASSQSDTNTGELFF	TGCGCCAGCAGCCAGTCGGACACGAACACCGGGGAGCTGTTTTTT	NA	TRBJ2-2	TRBV4-1	NA